These 20 T cell receptor beta chains were all obtained from the same sample, sequenced in a study of regulatory T cells in long-lasting Graves disease. For TCR beta, libraries came from iRepertoire HTBI primers and Arm-PCR of CDR3 regions. TCRdb re-called the multiplex PCR reads through MiXCR, storing one row per CDR3 protein. The sample holds approximately 230,000 distinct CDR3 sequences, about 17% seen once. Time point denoted: newly diagnosed GD, antithyroid drugs for less than 3 months. TCR sequences were obtained from RNA taken from PBMCs. This specimen was peripheral blood mononuclear cells (PBMCs), taken at new diagnosis, from a patient treated with antithyroid drugs. These receptors came from a female donor with Graves disease.

This clonotype came up many times. The CDR3 DNA sequence: TGCAGTGCGGTCAGGGGGCTAGGGAGCAAGGGGTCTGGCACAGATACGCAGTATTTT. Translating it yields CSAVRGLGSKGSGTDTQYF. This sequence joins TRBV20-1 and TRBJ2-3; TRBD1 matches at 8 bases. The CDR3 covers 19 residues. Germline values: CDR1 DFQATT, CDR2 SNEGSKA (reference sequence). V lost 6 bases, J lost 1 base, and 21 bases stayed unmatched.

This clonotype appeared many times. The chain uses TRBV10-3 and TRBJ1-2, with D possibly being TRBD1 (5 bases). Trimming took 0 bases from V and 4 from J, leaving 9 bases between them. Germline CDR1 and CDR2: ENHRY and SYGVKD. The CDR3 contains 14 residues. For the CDR3, the DNA is TGTGCCATCAGTGAGTCTTCGGGGGGCTATGGCTACACCTTC. Protein product: CAISESSGGYGYTF.

This clonotype was detected many times. This CDR3 reads CASSYSSGSAYEQYF. DNA for the CDR3: TGTGCCAGCAGTTACTCAAGCGGGAGCGCTTACGAGCAGTACTTC. This rearrangement joins TRBV6-5 to TRBJ2-7; 8 positions agree with TRBD2. The CDR3 sequence is 15 residues long. Trimming cost V 0 bases and J 4 bases; bases outside gene matches: 5. CDR1 and CDR2 from the germline V gene are MNHEY and SVGAGI.

CDR3 nucleotides: TGTGCCAGCTCACCACTTATAGGGAGGAATGAGCAGTTCTTC. Protein sequence: CASSPLIGRNEQFF. This chain uses TRBV18 with TRBJ2-1; D may be TRBD2 (6 bases). This CDR3 is built from 14 residues. V dropped 1 base and J dropped 7 bases, with 11 bases sitting between them. Germline V gene data show CDR1 as KGHSH and CDR2 as LQKENI.

This clonotype showed up just once. The DNA for the CDR3 is TGCAGTGCTAGGGTGCGGGACCTGAACCTCCTGGATACGCAGTATTTT. The encoded protein is CSARVRDLNLLDTQYF. The chain combines TRBV20-1 with TRBJ2-3, with a tentative D call TRBD2 (6 bases). The germline V and J ends were trimmed by 3 bases and 6 bases, with 22 bases remaining between them. Germline-derived CDR1 and CDR2 are DFQATT and SNEGSKA (reference sequence). The CDR3 has 16 residues.

Many counts were recorded for this clonotype. The chain combines TRBV5-1 with TRBJ2-1; D gene unclear. The CDR3 runs to 15 residues. Germline CDR1 is SGHRS and CDR2 is YFSETQ. Trimming removed 4 bases from V and 3 bases from J, with 14 bases in between. The CDR3 DNA reads as TGCGCCAGCAGCCCTGGAGCAGGTATCTACAATGAGCAGTTCTTC. Translation gives CASSPGAGIYNEQFF. Combining the CDR3 with reference TRBV5-1 and TRBJ2-1 gives the whole variable domain KAGVTQTPRYLIKTRGQQVTLSCSPISGHRSVSWYQQTPGQGLQFLFEYFSETQRNKGNFPGRFSGRQFSNSRSEMNVSTLELGDSALYLCASSPGAGIYNEQFFGPGTRLTVL.

This clonotype was seen repeatedly, ten times or more. The V and J genes are TRBV10-3 and TRBJ1-2; D is unclear. The CDR3 consists of 13 residues. Trimming took off 2 bases at V and 8 bases at J, with 12 bases between the two ends. Germline-derived CDR1 and CDR2 are ENHRY and SYGVKD. The chain's CDR3 is CAISERWEEGYTF. CDR3 DNA: TGTGCCATCAGTGAGAGGTGGGAGGAAGGCTACACCTTC.

In DNA form, the CDR3 reads TGTGCCAGCAGCCGGGACAGGGTTGAGCAGTTCTTC. This sequence encodes CASSRDRVEQFF. The chain is built from TRBV7-2 and TRBJ2-1; 9 bases are a match to TRBD1. CDR3 length equals 12 residues. V trimming: 5 bases; J trimming: 9 bases; junction bases outside the gene matches: 2. The germline V gene encodes CDR1 SGHTA and CDR2 FQGNSA.

This clonotype was found many times. The chain is built from TRBV27 and TRBJ1-2, with 7 bases matching TRBD1. In germline, CDR1 is MNHEY, CDR2 SMNVEV (reference sequence). Trimming took 3 bases from V and 5 from J; bases not matched to a gene: 3. The CDR3 is 13 amino acids. The CDR3: CASSFRQGYGYTF. CDR3 DNA: TGTGCCAGCAGTTTTAGACAGGGATATGGCTACACCTTC.

This clonotype has ten or more counts. This chain joins TRBV15 and TRBJ2-7; the match to TRBD2 covers 8 bases. The V gene's germline CDR1 is LNHNV and CDR2 YYDKDF (reference sequence). The CDR3 covers 13 residues. The trim removed 7 bases at V and 7 bases at J, leaving 9 bases unmatched. CDR3 DNA sequence: TGTGCCACCAAGCGGGAGTCTTGGAGTGAGCAGTACTTC. Its translation is CATKRESWSEQYF.

Many counts were recorded for this clonotype. One junction end does not reproduce the germline sequence, and a read error may be involved. The rearrangement uses TRBV5-1 and TRBJ2-6, with a possible D match to TRBD1 (6 bases). Germline lookup yields CDR1 SGHRS and CDR2 YFSETQ. The CDR3 extends over 15 amino acids. The CDR3 DNA sequence: TGTGCCAGCAGCTTGGACAGCTCTGGGGCCAACGTCCTGACTTTC. Translation gives CASSLDSSGANVLTF.

This clonotype was counted at least ten times. This rearrangement joins TRBV9 to TRBJ2-5, with D possibly being TRBD1 (5 bases). The end of the DNA aligns better with TRBJ2-1, so the J call may be wrong. The CDR3 consists of 15 residues. CDR1 and CDR2 from the germline V gene are SGDLS and YYNGEE. CDR3: CASSVSPGQSGEQFF. Here the CDR3 DNA reads TGTGCCAGCAGCGTAAGCCCAGGACAATCAGGTGAGCAGTTCTTC.

This clonotype was counted ten times or more. The V call is TRBV12-3 or TRBV12-4, the J call TRBJ1-1; the match to TRBD1 covers 7 bases. With 5 bases clipped from V and 11 bases from J, the junction kept 11 bases outside the gene matches. There are 13 residues in the CDR3. CDR3: CASSTHRQGGAFF. The CDR3 coding sequence is TGTGCCAGCAGTACCCATCGACAGGGTGGGGCTTTCTTT.

The table lists this clonotype with many counts. This chain links TRBV25-1 with TRBJ2-3; D ambiguous. Trimming left V 0 bases short and J 6 bases short, with 7 bases between. The germline V gene encodes CDR1 MGHDK and CDR2 SYGVNS. There are 13 residues in the CDR3. DNA of the CDR3: TGTGCCAGCAGTGAATACTCGAGGGATACGCAGTATTTT. Translation: CASSEYSRDTQYF. Full variable domain (outside the CDR3, taken from reference TRBV25-1 and TRBJ2-3): EADIYQTPRYLVIGTGKKITLECSQTMGHDKMYWYQQDPGMELHLIHYSYGVNSTEKGDLSSESTVSRIRTEHFPLTLESARPSHTSQYLCASSEYSRDTQYFGPGTRLTVL.

The V call is TRBV5-1, the J call TRBJ2-7; unclear D gene. The CDR3 is 13 amino acids. The germline V gene encodes CDR1 SGHRS and CDR2 YFSETQ. V dropped 4 bases and J dropped 0 bases, with 8 bases sitting between them. CDR3 protein: CASSPGSSYEQYV. CDR3 DNA: TGCGCCAGCAGCCCGGGTAGCTCCTACGAGCAGTACGTC.

This clonotype came up many times. This rearrangement joins TRBV24-1 to TRBJ2-3; 10 nucleotides line up with TRBD2. CDR3 length equals 15 residues. Germline loops: CDR1 KGHDR, CDR2 SFDVKD. V dropped 3 bases and J dropped 2; count of bases not matched to a gene: 1. DNA of the CDR3: TGTGCCACCAGTGATACTAGCGGGATCACAGATACGCAGTATTTT. This translates into CATSDTSGITDTQYF.

At least ten counts were recorded for this clonotype. The V gene is TRBV11-2, the J gene TRBJ2-7; TRBD2 aligns across 9 bases. Losses at the gene ends were 0 bases for V and 0 bases for J; bases not matched to a gene: 9. Germline CDR1 is SGHAT and CDR2 is FQNNGV. The CDR3 has 18 residues. The DNA for the CDR3 is TGTGCCAGCAGCTTAGATCCCTCTCTAGCGGGAAACTCCTACGAGCAGTACTTC. Translation gives CASSLDPSLAGNSYEQYF.

The V call is TRBV28, the J call TRBJ2-2, with D hard to call. Trimming pared 5 bases from V and 7 bases from J, leaving 11 bases between. CDR1 and CDR2 from the germline V gene are MDHEN and SYDVKM. This CDR3 comprises 13 residues. The CDR3 loop is CASSAAGFGELFF. The CDR3 bases are TGTGCCAGCAGTGCCGCCGGGTTCGGGGAGCTGTTTTTT.

The V call is TRBV7-2, the J call TRBJ2-2, with no clear D. CDR3 length: 14 residues. Per germline, CDR1 SGHTA and CDR2 FQGNSA. Trimming took 3 bases from V and 4 from J, leaving 9 bases between them. CDR3 sequence (DNA): TGTGCCAGCAGCTTGTACGAGTTCACCGGGGAGCTGTTTTTT. Protein sequence: CASSLYEFTGELFF.

In this sample, this clonotype turned up many times. The rearrangement joins TRBV27 to TRBJ2-3; TRBD2 matches at 10 bases. CDR1 and CDR2 from the germline V gene are MNHEY and SMNVEV (reference sequence). The CDR3 length is 16 residues. V shed 6 bases, J shed 2 bases, and the junction held 8 bases outside the gene matches. The CDR3 spells CASSTTTSGNTDTQYF. CDR3 bases: TGTGCCAGCAGCACTACTACTAGCGGGAACACAGATACGCAGTATTTT.